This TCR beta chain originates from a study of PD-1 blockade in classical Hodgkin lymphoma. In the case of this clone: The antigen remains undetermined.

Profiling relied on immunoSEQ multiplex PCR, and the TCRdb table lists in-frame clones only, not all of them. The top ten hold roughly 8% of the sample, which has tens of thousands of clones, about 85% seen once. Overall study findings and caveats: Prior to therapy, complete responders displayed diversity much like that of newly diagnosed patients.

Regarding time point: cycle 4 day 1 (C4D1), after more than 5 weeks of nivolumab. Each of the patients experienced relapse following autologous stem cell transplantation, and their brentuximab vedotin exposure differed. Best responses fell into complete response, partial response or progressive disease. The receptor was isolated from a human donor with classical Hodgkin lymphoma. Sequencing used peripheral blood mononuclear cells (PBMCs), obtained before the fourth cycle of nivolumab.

CDR3 region: CASSNPANYGYTF. The CDR3 DNA reads as TGTGCCAGCAGTAACCCAGCTAACTATGGCTACACCTTC. The rearrangement joins TRBV7-9 to TRBJ1-2; D unclear. The length of the CDR3 is 13 residues. V was clipped by 6 bases and J by 0 bases, with 8 bases between them. Germline V CDR1 and CDR2: SEHNR, FQNEAQ (reference sequence).